The entry below describes one TCR beta chain. Its recognized antigen is unknown. Qualities for individual bases were not recorded, and no much larger clone is one base off. Inclusive of the bounding cysteine and phenylalanine, the CDR3 is 14 residues long. This entry keeps only the CDR3 DNA: 42 bases, framed from base 1. Based on the germline V gene, the CDR1 and CDR2 sequences are SGHDN and FVKESK. V is cut by 3 bases and J by 0 bases, and the space between the germline ends is 6 bases. Patients with autoimmune disease history or receiving systemic immunosuppression were excluded from the trial. Peripheral blood for TCR sequencing was drawn from every dose cohort at baseline, at cycle 4 day 1 and at cycle 7 day 1. Samples came from an open-label, multicenter, first-in-human phase I dose-escalation trial of ivuxolimab. The trial enrolled adults with locally advanced or metastatic head and neck squamous cell, hepatocellular, melanoma or renal cell carcinoma. Before TCR sequencing, CD4+ T cells and CD8+ T cells were sorted from peripheral blood as separate populations.

To sequence the TCRbeta CDR3 region, genomic DNA was isolated from the sorted cells. The immunoSEQ Assay was used to sequence the TCRbeta CDR3 regions. The immuneACCESS repertoire file appears here via TCRdb, limited to in-frame rearrangements. These files lack a portion of the clones; in checked studies, under half of the deficit traces to unresolved V genes, and the cause of the others is not known. The sample table shows under 60,000 clones, and 80% to 90% are seen once. About 5% of the sample belongs to the ten largest clones. The source of the sample is a study of OX40 agonist ivuxolimab in advanced cancers. For the study in its entirety: Ivuxolimab, which targeted the costimulatory receptor OX40 (CD134), was an agonistic, fully human IgG2 monoclonal antibody. Intravenous ivuxolimab was administered to patients every 2 weeks at six dose levels: 0.01, 0.1, 0.3, 1.5, 3 and 10 mg/kg. Among the 50 to 55 dose-escalation patients, some 19 had hepatocellular carcinoma, approximately 15 melanoma, 9 renal cell carcinoma and 9 head and neck cancer. In the dose-escalation cohort, 70% to 85% of patients were male, and the mean age was about 55 years, with a range of about 23 to 90. Patients were allowed to have had prior anti-PD-1, anti-PD-L1 or anti-CTLA-4 therapy, and 40% of the dose-escalation patients had been treated with checkpoint inhibitors. Partial responses were achieved by three dose-escalation patients, of whom one had hepatocellular carcinoma and two had cutaneous melanoma. Peripheral TCRbeta sequencing was intended to test whether TCR sequence diversity was altered and clonal T-cell expansion was caused by ivuxolimab. The paper reports the monotherapy dose-escalation portion (N = 52 patients) of the phase I ivuxolimab trial. General findings and caveats noted by the study authors: Partial responders in the 0.1-3.0 mg/kg groups had among the lowest normalized peripheral clonal expansion, especially among CD8+ T cells. Low levels of normalized T-cell clonal expansion were also shown by some nonresponding patients. At doses of 0.1 to 3.0 mg/kg, clonal expansion of both CD4+ and CD8+ T cells in blood was seen between baseline and week 6. The antigen specificity of the peripheral T cells that underwent clonal expansion was not determined. After ivuxolimab, more expanded clones were found on average in CD8+ T cells than in CD4+ T cells.

The chain employs TRBV14 and TRBJ2-1; the D gene lacks a confident call. Sequencing used CD4+ or CD8+ T cells sorted from blood, obtained in a trial of the OX40 agonist ivuxolimab. The sequence derives from an adult with an advanced solid tumor such as melanoma, head and neck, liver or kidney cancer. The CDR3 here reads CASSQAGSYNEQFF. The sequenced DNA: TGTGCCAGCAGCCAGGCAGGCTCCTACAATGAGCAGTTCTTC.